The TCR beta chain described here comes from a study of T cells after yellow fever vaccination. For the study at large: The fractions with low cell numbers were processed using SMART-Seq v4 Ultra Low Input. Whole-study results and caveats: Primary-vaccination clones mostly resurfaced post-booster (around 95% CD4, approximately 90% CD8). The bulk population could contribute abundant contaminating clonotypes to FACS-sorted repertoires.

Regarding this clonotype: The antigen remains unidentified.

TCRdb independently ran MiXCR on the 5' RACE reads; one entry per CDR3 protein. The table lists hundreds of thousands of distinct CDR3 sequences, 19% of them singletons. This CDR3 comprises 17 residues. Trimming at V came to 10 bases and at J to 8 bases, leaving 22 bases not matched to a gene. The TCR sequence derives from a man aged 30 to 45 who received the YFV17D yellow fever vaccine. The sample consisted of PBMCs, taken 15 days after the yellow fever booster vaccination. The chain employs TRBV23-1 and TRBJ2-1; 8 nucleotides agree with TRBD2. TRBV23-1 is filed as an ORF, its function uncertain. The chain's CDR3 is CANRGAHTGTSKDEQFF. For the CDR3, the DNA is TGCGCCAACCGGGGGGCCCATACCGGGACTAGTAAGGATGAGCAGTTCTTC.